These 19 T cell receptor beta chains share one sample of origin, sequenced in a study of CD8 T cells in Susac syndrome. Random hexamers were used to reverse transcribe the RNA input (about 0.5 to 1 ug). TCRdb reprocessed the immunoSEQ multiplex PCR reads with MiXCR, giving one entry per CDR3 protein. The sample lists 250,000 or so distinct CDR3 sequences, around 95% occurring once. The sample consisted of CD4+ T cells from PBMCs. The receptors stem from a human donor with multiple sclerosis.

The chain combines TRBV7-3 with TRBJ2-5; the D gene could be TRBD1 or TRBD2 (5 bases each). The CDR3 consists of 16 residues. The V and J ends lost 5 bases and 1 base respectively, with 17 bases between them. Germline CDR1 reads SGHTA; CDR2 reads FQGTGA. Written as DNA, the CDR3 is TGTGCCAGCAGCCCCACCCGGGGCGGCCTCCAAGAGACCCAGTACTTC. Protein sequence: CASSPTRGGLQETQYF. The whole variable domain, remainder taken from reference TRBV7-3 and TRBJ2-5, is GAGVSQTPSNKVTEKGKYVELRCDPISGHTALYWYRQSLGQGPEFLIYFQGTGAADDSGLPNDRFFAVRPEGSVSTLKIQRTERGDSAVYLCASSPTRGGLQETQYFGPGTRLLVL.

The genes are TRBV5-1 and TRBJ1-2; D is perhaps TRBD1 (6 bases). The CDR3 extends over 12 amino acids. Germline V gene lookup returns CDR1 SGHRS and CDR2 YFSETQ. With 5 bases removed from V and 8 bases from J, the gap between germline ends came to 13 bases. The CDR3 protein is CASSLGAGGYTF. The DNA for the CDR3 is TGCGCCAGCAGTCTGGGGGCAGGAGGCTACACCTTC.

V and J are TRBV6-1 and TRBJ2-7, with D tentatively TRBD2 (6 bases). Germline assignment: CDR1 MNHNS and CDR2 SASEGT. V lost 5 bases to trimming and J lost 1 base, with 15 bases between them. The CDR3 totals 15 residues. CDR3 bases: TGTGCCAGCAGTCCAAGGAGCGGACTATCCTACGAGCAGTACTTC. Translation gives CASSPRSGLSYEQYF.

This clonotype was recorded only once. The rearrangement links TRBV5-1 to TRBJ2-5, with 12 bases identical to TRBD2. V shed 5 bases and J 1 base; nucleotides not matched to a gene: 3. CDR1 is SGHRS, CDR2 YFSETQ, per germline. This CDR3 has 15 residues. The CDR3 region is CASRRLAGVQETQYF. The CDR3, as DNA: TGCGCCAGCAGAAGACTAGCGGGGGTCCAAGAGACCCAGTACTTC.

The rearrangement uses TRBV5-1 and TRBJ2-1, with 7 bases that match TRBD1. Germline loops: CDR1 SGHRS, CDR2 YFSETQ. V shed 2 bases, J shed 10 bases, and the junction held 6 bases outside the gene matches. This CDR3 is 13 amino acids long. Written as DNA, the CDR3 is TGCGCCAGCAGCTTCACAGGGGTTCGAGAGCAGTTCTTC. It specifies CASSFTGVREQFF. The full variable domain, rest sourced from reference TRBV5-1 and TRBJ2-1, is KAGVTQTPRYLIKTRGQQVTLSCSPISGHRSVSWYQQTPGQGLQFLFEYFSETQRNKGNFPGRFSGRQFSNSRSEMNVSTLELGDSALYLCASSFTGVREQFFGPGTRLTVL.

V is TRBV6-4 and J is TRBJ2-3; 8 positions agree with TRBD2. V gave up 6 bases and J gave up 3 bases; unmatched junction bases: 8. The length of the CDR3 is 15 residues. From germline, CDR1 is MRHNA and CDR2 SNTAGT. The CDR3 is CASRTLAGRTDTQYF. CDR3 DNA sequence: TGTGCCAGCAGGACATTAGCGGGACGGACAGATACGCAGTATTTT.

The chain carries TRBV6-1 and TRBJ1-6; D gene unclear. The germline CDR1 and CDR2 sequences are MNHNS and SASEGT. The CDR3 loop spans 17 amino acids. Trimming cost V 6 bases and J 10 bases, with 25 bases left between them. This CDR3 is CASRTQVQGGFGSPLHF. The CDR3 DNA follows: TGTGCCAGCAGGACTCAGGTTCAAGGAGGGTTTGGCTCACCCCTCCACTTT.

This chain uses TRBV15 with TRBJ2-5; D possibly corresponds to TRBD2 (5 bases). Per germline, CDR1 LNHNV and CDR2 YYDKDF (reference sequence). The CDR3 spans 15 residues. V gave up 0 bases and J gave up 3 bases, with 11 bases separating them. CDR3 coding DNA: TGTGCCACCAGCAGAGATGGGTCTAGCAAAGAGACCCAGTACTTC. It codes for CATSRDGSSKETQYF.

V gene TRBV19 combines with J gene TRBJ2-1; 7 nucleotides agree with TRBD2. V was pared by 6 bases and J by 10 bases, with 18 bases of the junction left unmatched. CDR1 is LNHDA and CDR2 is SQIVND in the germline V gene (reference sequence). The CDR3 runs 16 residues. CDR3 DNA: TGTGCCAGTAGCCGCGCTGTTAGCGGGTCCCCGGGAGAGCAGTTCTTC. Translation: CASSRAVSGSPGEQFF.

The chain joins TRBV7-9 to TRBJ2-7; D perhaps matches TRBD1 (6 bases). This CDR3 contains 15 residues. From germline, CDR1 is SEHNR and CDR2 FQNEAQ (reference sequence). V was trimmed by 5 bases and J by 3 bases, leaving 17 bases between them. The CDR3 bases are TGTGCCAGCAGCCCGCGGCTTGGACAGCGCTACGAGCAGTACGTC. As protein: CASSPRLGQRYEQYV.

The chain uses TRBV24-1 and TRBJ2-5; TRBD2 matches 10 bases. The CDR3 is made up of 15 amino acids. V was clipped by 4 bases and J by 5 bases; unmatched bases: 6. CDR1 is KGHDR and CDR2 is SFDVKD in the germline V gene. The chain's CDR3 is CATSDTGTSVETQYF. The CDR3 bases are TGTGCCACCAGTGACACGGGGACTAGCGTGGAGACCCAGTACTTC.

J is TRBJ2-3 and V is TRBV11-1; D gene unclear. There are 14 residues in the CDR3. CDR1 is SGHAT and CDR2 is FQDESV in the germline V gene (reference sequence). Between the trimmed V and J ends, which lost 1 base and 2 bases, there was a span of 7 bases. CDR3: CASSLVGDTDTQYF. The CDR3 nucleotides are TGTGCCAGCAGCTTAGTTGGGGACACAGATACGCAGTATTTT.

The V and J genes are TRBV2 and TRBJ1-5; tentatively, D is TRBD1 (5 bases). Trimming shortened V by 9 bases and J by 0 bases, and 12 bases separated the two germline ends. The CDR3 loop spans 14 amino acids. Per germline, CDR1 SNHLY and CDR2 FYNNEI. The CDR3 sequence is CASGAVISNQPQHF. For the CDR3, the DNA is TGTGCCAGTGGGGCGGTGATTAGCAATCAGCCCCAGCATTTT.

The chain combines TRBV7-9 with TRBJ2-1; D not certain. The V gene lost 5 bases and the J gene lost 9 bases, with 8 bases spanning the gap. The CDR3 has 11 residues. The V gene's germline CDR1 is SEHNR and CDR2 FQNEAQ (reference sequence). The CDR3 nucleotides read TGTGCCAGCAGCCATTTATCTGAGCAGTTCTTC. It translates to CASSHLSEQFF. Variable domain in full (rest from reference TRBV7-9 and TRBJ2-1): DTGVSQNPRHKITKRGQNVTFRCDPISEHNRLYWYRQTLGQGPEFLTYFQNEAQLEKSRLLSDRFSAERPKGSFSTLEIQRTEQGDSAMYLCASSHLSEQFFGPGTRLTVL.

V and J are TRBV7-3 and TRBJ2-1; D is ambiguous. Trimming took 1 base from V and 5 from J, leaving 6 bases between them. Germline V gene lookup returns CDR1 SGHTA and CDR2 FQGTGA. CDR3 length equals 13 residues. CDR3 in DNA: TGTGCCAGCAGCTTAAGGGCCGACAATGAGCAGTTCTTC. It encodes CASSLRADNEQFF. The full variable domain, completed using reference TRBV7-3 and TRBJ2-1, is GAGVSQTPSNKVTEKGKYVELRCDPISGHTALYWYRQSLGQGPEFLIYFQGTGAADDSGLPNDRFFAVRPEGSVSTLKIQRTERGDSAVYLCASSLRADNEQFFGPGTRLTVL.

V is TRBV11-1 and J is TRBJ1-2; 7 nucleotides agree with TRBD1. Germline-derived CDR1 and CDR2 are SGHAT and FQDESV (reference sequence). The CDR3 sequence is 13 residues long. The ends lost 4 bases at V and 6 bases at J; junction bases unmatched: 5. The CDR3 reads CASSSTGIDGYTF. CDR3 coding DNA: TGTGCCAGCAGCTCGACAGGGATTGATGGCTACACCTTC.

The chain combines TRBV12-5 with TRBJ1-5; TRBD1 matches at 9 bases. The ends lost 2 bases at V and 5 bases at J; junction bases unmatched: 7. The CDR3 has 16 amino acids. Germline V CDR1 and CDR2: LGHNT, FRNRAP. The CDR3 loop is CASGLRTGGVDQPQHF. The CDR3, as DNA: TGTGCTAGTGGTTTGAGAACAGGGGGCGTTGATCAGCCCCAGCATTTT.

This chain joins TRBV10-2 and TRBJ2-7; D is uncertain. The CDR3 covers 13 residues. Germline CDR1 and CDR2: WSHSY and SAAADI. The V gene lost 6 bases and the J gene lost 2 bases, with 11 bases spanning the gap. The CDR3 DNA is TGCGCCAGCAGGGAAGGCAGTACCTACGAGCAGTACGTC. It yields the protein CASREGSTYEQYV.

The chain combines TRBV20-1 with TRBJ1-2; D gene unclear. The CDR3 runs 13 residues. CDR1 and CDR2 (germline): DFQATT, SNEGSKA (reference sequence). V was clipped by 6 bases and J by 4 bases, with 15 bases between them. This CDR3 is CSAPDGRGYGYTF. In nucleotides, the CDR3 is TGCAGTGCCCCGGACGGCCGTGGCTATGGCTACACCTTC.